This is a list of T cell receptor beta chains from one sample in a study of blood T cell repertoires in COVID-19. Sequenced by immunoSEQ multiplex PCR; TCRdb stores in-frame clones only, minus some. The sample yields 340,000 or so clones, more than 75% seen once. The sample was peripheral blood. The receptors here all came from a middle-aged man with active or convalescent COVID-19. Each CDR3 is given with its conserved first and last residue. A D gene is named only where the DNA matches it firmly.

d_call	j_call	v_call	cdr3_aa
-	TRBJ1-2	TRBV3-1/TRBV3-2	CASSQDLRTRVYYGYTF
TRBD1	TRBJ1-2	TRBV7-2	CASSLGQGERGYTF
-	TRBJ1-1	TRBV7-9	CASSSDPSRVNTEAFF
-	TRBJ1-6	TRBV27	CASSLLDSNSPLHF
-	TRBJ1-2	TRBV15	CATSRGLGSMVGYTF
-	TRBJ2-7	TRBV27	CASSSWSYGEQYF
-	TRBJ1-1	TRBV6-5	CASNSGLMNTEAFF
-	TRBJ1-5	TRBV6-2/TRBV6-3	CASSSTGYQPQHF
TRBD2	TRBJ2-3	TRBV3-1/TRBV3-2	CASRAGGTDTQYF
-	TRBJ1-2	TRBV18	CASSPPKGPGGYTF
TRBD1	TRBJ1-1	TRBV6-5	CASRPQGKRNTEAFF
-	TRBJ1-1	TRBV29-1	CSVALRENTEAFF
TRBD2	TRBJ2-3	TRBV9	CASSIFGRAGADTQYF
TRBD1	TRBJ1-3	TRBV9	CASSAEGTGFSGNTIYF
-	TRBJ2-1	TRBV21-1	CASSGMTGKNEQFF
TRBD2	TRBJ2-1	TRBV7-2	CASSLRRGGDEQFF
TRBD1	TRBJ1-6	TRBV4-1	CASSHPGGSRPLHF
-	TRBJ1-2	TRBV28	CASSPVQGPGYTF
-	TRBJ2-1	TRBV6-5	CASKRTLGNEQFF
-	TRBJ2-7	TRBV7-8	CASSFRDTAYEQYF
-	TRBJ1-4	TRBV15	CATSSRGLVTNEKLFF
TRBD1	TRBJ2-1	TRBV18	CASSVGTGSYNEQFF
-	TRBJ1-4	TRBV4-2	CASSPGRNNEKLFF
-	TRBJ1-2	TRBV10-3	CASTGNPENYGYTF
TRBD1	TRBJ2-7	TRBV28	CASSPPQGAREQYF
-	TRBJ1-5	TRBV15	CATSRPQTGSLYSNQPQHF
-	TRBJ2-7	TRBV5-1	CASSPWAESYEQYF
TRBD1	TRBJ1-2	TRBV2	CASSEYRGGGYTF
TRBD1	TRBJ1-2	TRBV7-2	CASSFHWGQGTNYGYTF
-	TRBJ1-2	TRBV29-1	CSVDGSGGYTF